The 28 T cell receptor beta chains below were found in one sample sequenced in a study of T cell responses to AZD1222 COVID-19 vaccine. TCRdb keeps only in-frame clones here, not all; method: immunoSEQ multiplex PCR. The sample has some 170,000 clones; about 92% are singletons. The sequences come from peripheral blood, collected on day 0 of AZD1222 vaccination. These receptors were taken from an adult in good health.

This chain uses TRBV5-4 with TRBJ2-5; 8 nucleotides align to TRBD1. CDR3 length equals 15 residues. In germline, CDR1 is SGHNT, CDR2 YYREEE (reference sequence). Germline trimming cut 4 bases from V and 1 base from J; bases unmatched to any gene: 6. The CDR3: CASSPVGQAQETQYF. CDR3 DNA sequence: TGTGCCAGCAGCCCCGTGGGACAGGCCCAAGAGACCCAGTACTTC. The full variable domain, with the rest looked up from reference TRBV5-4 and TRBJ2-5, is ETGVTQSPTHLIKTRGQQVTLRCSSQSGHNTVSWYQQALGQGPQFIFQYYREEENGRGNFPPRFSGLQFPNYSSELNVNALELDDSALYLCASSPVGQAQETQYFGPGTRLLVL.

V usage is TRBV7-9 and J usage is TRBJ2-1; 9 positions agree with TRBD2. The CDR3 length is 17 residues. With 1 base clipped from V and 7 bases from J, the junction kept 11 bases outside the gene matches. Germline V gene sequence: CDR1 SEHNR, CDR2 FQNEAQ (reference sequence). The CDR3, as DNA: TGTGCCAGCAGCTTAGTACGGATAGCGGGAGAGGGGAATGAGCAGTTCTTC. Residues: CASSLVRIAGEGNEQFF.

The chain links TRBV19 to TRBJ1-2; 11 bases line up with TRBD1. Trimming at V came to 6 bases and at J to 7 bases, leaving 7 bases not matched to a gene. Germline V gives CDR1 LNHDA, CDR2 SQIVND (reference sequence). The CDR3 length is 14 residues. The DNA for the CDR3 is TGTGCCAGTAGAGGACAGGGGGCGCCGGGTGGCTACACCTTC. This gives the protein CASRGQGAPGGYTF.

The CDR3: CASSLGPGDGKETQYF. The CDR3 DNA sequence: TGCGCCAGCAGCTTGGGGCCGGGGGACGGCAAAGAGACCCAGTACTTC. The rearrangement joins TRBV5-1 to TRBJ2-5; possible D gene TRBD2, 6 bases. Germline V gives CDR1 SGHRS, CDR2 YFSETQ. V lost 0 bases and J lost 3, with 15 bases in between. There are 16 residues in the CDR3. Full variable domain (rest looked up from reference TRBV5-1 and TRBJ2-5): KAGVTQTPRYLIKTRGQQVTLSCSPISGHRSVSWYQQTPGQGLQFLFEYFSETQRNKGNFPGRFSGRQFSNSRSEMNVSTLELGDSALYLCASSLGPGDGKETQYFGPGTRLLVL.

V usage is TRBV6-5 and J usage is TRBJ2-6; the D gene is possibly TRBD2 (5 bases). This CDR3 region has 15 residues. V gave up 6 bases and J gave up 2 bases, with 11 bases separating them. Germline V gives CDR1 MNHEY, CDR2 SVGAGI. CDR3 amino acids: CASSNSGTGANVLTF. CDR3 DNA: TGTGCCAGCAGCAATTCGGGAACTGGGGCCAACGTCCTGACTTTC.

The chain has TRBV28 and TRBJ1-4, with 7 bases identical to TRBD1. From germline, CDR1 is MDHEN and CDR2 SYDVKM. V was pared by 3 bases and J by 7 bases, with 11 bases of the junction left unmatched. CDR3 length: 16 residues. The CDR3: CASSFLQGGLLEKLFF. The DNA of the CDR3 is TGTGCCAGCAGTTTCCTCCAGGGGGGGCTTCTTGAAAAACTGTTTTTT.

This clone was detected only once. The chain uses TRBV7-6 and TRBJ2-1; D unresolved. The ends were cut back, 3 bases at V and 2 bases at J, with 11 bases in the middle. The CDR3 runs to 15 residues. Germline CDR1 is SGHVS and CDR2 is FNYEAQ. The CDR3 coding sequence is TGTGCCAGCAGCTTGGGGTGGGAAGCCTACAATGAGCAGTTCTTC. This encodes CASSLGWEAYNEQFF.

CDR3 amino acids: CASSQETGGYYGYTF. The CDR3 region has the DNA TGTGCCAGCAGCCAAGAGACAGGCGGGTACTATGGCTACACCTTC. The V call is TRBV3-1 (or the pseudogene TRBV3-2), the J call TRBJ1-2, with a weak D call TRBD1 (6 bases). Germline CDR1 LGHDT, CDR2 YNNKEL (reference sequence). This CDR3 spans 15 amino acids. V gave up 0 bases and J gave up 3 bases, with 11 bases separating them.

The V and J genes are TRBV10-2 and TRBJ2-1, with TRBD2 identical over 8 bases. Germline CDR1 and CDR2: WSHSY and SAAADI. V lost 3 bases and J lost 1; bases outside the gene matches: 8. There are 17 residues in the CDR3. The CDR3 nucleotides are TGCGCCAGCAGTGATCCGGGGGGGGTTCTTTCCTACAATGAGCAGTTCTTC. Translated, it gives CASSDPGGVLSYNEQFF.

The CDR3 loop reads CATSRSDSPKAFF. CDR3 bases: TGTGCCACCAGCAGATCGGACAGTCCAAAAGCTTTCTTT. V usage is TRBV15 and J usage is TRBJ1-1, with D tentatively TRBD1 (6 bases). V lost 2 bases to trimming and J lost 9 bases, with 13 bases between them. CDR1 and CDR2 from the germline V gene are LNHNV and YYDKDF (reference sequence). The CDR3 sequence is 13 residues long.

V usage is TRBV19 and J usage is TRBJ1-2; TRBD1 is a possible D gene (5 bases). V was shortened by 6 bases and J by 0 bases, with 11 bases between the two germline ends. The germline V gene has CDR1 LNHDA and CDR2 SQIVND (reference sequence). The CDR3 contains 14 residues. The CDR3 DNA sequence: TGTGCCAGTAGCCTGGGACGGACTAACTATGGCTACACCTTC. Translated: CASSLGRTNYGYTF.

The sample holds a few counts of this clone. The rearrangement joins TRBV10-1 to TRBJ2-7; tentative D call: TRBD2 (5 bases). Germline values: CDR1 WNHNN, CDR2 SYGVQD (reference sequence). This CDR3 is 16 amino acids long. V dropped 0 bases and J dropped 5 bases, with 17 bases sitting between them. CDR3 coding DNA: TGCGCCAGCAGTGAGTCGAGTAGCGAACCCTCTAACGAGCAGTACTTC. It encodes CASSESSSEPSNEQYF.

This clone has just one count. The chain has TRBV5-1 and TRBJ2-3; D unclear. The V gene's germline CDR1 is SGHRS and CDR2 YFSETQ. V was clipped by 2 bases and J by 6 bases, with 19 bases between them. CDR3 length equals 16 residues. CDR3 region: CASSLTSAFGLDTQYF. The CDR3 DNA reads TGCGCCAGCAGCTTAACATCCGCTTTTGGGTTGGATACGCAGTATTTT.

In its sample, this clone was seen once. The J gene is TRBJ2-5, the V gene TRBV20-1; D is ambiguous. Trimming pared 5 bases from V and 5 bases from J, leaving 9 bases between. This CDR3 contains 11 residues. CDR1 is DFQATT, CDR2 SNEGSKA, per germline (reference sequence). For the CDR3, the DNA is TGCAGTGCTCCTACTGGGGAGACCCAGTACTTC. Translation: CSAPTGETQYF.

This chain joins TRBV4-1 and TRBJ1-2; D remains ambiguous. This CDR3 comprises 13 residues. Germline CDR1 MGHRA, CDR2 YSYEKL. Trimming cost V 1 base and J 3 bases, with 6 bases left between them. The CDR3 loop is CASSQGYDYGYTF. As DNA, the CDR3 is TGCGCCAGCAGCCAAGGCTATGACTATGGCTACACCTTC.

This clone was recorded once. The chain links TRBV19 to TRBJ2-7; maybe TRBD1 (6 bases). This CDR3 has 13 residues. The germline V gene has CDR1 LNHDA and CDR2 SQIVND (reference sequence). Between the trimmed V and J ends, which lost 4 bases and 2 bases, there was a span of 9 bases. Written as DNA, the CDR3 is TGTGCCAGTAGTAAGACAGGAGCCTACGAGCAGTACTTC. This sequence encodes CASSKTGAYEQYF.

CDR3: CASSLNKGPYNEQFF. DNA of the CDR3: TGTGCCAGCAGCCTCAACAAGGGGCCTTACAATGAGCAGTTCTTC. The rearrangement uses TRBV5-4 and TRBJ2-1; tentative D call: TRBD1 (5 bases). Germline assignment: CDR1 SGHNT and CDR2 YYREEE (reference sequence). V was clipped by 4 bases and J by 4 bases, with 15 bases between them. There are 15 residues in the CDR3.

The chain uses TRBV15 and TRBJ1-5; D is perhaps TRBD1 (5 bases). V gave up 4 bases and J gave up 0 bases, with 7 bases separating them. CDR1 is LNHNV and CDR2 is YYDKDF in the germline V gene (reference sequence). CDR3 size: 14 residues. The CDR3 nucleotides read TGTGCCACCAGCATGGGGCATAGCAATCAGCCCCAGCATTTT. Residues: CATSMGHSNQPQHF.

This chain connects TRBV6-5 to TRBJ2-2; TRBD2 might be the D (5 bases). The ends were cut back, 0 bases at V and 1 base at J, with 6 bases in the middle. The CDR3 totals 15 residues. In germline, CDR1 is MNHEY, CDR2 SVGAGI. The CDR3 DNA sequence: TGTGCCAGCAGTTACTCGGAGGAGAACACCGGGGAGCTGTTTTTT. It yields the protein CASSYSEENTGELFF.

This chain uses TRBV29-1 with TRBJ2-7; 8 nucleotides match TRBD1. The V gene's germline CDR1 is SQVTM and CDR2 ANQGSEA. This CDR3 region has 14 residues. Unmatched junction bases numbered 7, after V lost 5 bases and J lost 1 base. The CDR3: CSVTLGTGSYEQYF. In DNA form, the CDR3 reads TGCAGCGTTACGCTCGGGACAGGTTCCTACGAGCAGTACTTC.

The chain's CDR3 is CASSYGGRNGYTF. In DNA, the CDR3 is TGTGCCAGCAGTTACGGGGGGCGGAATGGCTACACCTTC. V and J are TRBV6-5 and TRBJ1-2, with D perhaps matching TRBD1 (6 bases). The CDR3 sequence is 13 residues long. V gave up 2 bases and J gave up 6 bases, with 10 bases separating them. Germline-derived CDR1 and CDR2 are MNHEY and SVGAGI.

V is TRBV6-5 and J is TRBJ1-6, with D possibly matching TRBD1 (6 bases). V lost 4 bases, J lost 10 bases, and 20 bases lay in between. This CDR3 comprises 16 residues. Germline V gene sequence: CDR1 MNHEY, CDR2 SVGAGI. The CDR3 here is CASSSTSVDRVSPLHF. Written as DNA, the CDR3 is TGTGCCAGCAGTTCCACCTCCGTGGACAGAGTGTCACCCCTCCACTTT.

This clone is a singleton in its sample. V usage is TRBV7-8 and J usage is TRBJ2-7, with 13 bases fitting TRBD2. The CDR3 runs to 17 residues. Trimming at V came to 2 bases and at J to 3 bases, leaving 7 bases not matched to a gene. The V gene's germline CDR1 is SGHVS and CDR2 FQNEAQ. CDR3 protein: CASSLTSGRAGGYEQYF. CDR3 in DNA: TGTGCCAGCAGCTTAACTAGCGGGAGGGCCGGAGGCTACGAGCAGTACTTC.

J is TRBJ1-2 and V is TRBV25-1; TRBD1 might be the D (5 bases). The V end was cut by 6 bases, the J end by 6 bases, with 17 bases between. The CDR3 covers 14 residues. CDR1 is MGHDK and CDR2 is SYGVNS in the germline V gene. The CDR3 DNA reads TGTGCCAGCAGAGAGTCCCTCCAGGGCAATGGCTACACCTTC. It yields the protein CASRESLQGNGYTF.

The DNA of the CDR3 is TGCGCCAGCAGCCAAGATGGGCAGGGGACCGGGGAGCTGTTTTTT. It yields the protein CASSQDGQGTGELFF. The J gene is TRBJ2-2, the V gene TRBV4-1, with D maybe TRBD1 (6 bases). The CDR3 is 15 amino acids. Trimming took 0 bases from V and 5 from J, leaving 10 bases between them. In germline, CDR1 is MGHRA, CDR2 YSYEKL.

This chain links TRBV7-9 with TRBJ2-7; D gene uncertain. Germline assignment: CDR1 SEHNR and CDR2 FQNEAQ (reference sequence). Trimming shortened V by 3 bases and J by 5 bases, and 5 bases separated the two germline ends. The CDR3 loop spans 11 amino acids. CDR3 loop: CASSFGHEQYF. CDR3 coding DNA: TGTGCCAGCAGCTTTGGGCACGAGCAGTACTTC.

The chain combines TRBV5-6 with TRBJ1-5; TRBD1 might be the D (5 bases). The germline V gene encodes CDR1 SGHDT and CDR2 YYEEEE. Trimming took 4 bases from V and 7 from J, leaving 15 bases between them. CDR3 length: 14 residues. In nucleotides, the CDR3 is TGTGCCAGCAGCGGGAGGGGATCGGGCCAGCCCCAGCATTTT. Its protein product is CASSGRGSGQPQHF. Filled out from reference TRBV5-6 and TRBJ1-5, the complete variable domain reads DAGVTQSPTHLIKTRGQQVTLRCSPKSGHDTVSWYQQALGQGPQFIFQYYEEEERQRGNFPDRFSGHQFPNYSSELNVNALLLGDSALYLCASSGRGSGQPQHFGDGTRLSIL.

V is TRBV2 and J is TRBJ2-1, with TRBD2 matching over 10 bases. The CDR3 consists of 19 residues. With V trimmed by 7 bases and J by 0 bases, 15 bases remained unmatched. Per the germline V gene, CDR1 is SNHLY and CDR2 is FYNNEI. In nucleotides, the CDR3 is TGTGCCAGCATAGGTTGGACTAGCGGAGTGGGTTCCTCCTACAATGAGCAGTTCTTC. Translated, it gives CASIGWTSGVGSSYNEQFF.